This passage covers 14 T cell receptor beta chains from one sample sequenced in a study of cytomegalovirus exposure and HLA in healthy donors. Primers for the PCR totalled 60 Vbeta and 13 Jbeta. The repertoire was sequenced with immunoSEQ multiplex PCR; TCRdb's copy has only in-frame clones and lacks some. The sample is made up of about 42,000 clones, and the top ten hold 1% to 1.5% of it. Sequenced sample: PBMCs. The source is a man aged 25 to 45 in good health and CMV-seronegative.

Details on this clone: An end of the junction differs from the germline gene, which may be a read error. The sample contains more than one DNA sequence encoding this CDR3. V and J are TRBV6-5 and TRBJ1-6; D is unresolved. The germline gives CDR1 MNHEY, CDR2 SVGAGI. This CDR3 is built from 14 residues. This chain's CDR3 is CASTPGGNNSPLHF. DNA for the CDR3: TGTGCCAGCACCCCGGGAGGGAATAATTCACCCCTACACTTT.

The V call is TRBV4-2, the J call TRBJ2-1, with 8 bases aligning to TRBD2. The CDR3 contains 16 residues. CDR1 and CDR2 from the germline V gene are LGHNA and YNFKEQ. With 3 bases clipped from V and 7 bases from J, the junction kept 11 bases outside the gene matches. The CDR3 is CASSQRAGEPFNEQFF. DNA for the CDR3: TGTGCCAGCAGCCAGAGAGCGGGAGAGCCCTTTAATGAGCAGTTCTTC.

CDR3 sequence reads: CASTFWTGSRTEAFF. The DNA of the CDR3 is TGTGCCAGCACCTTCTGGACAGGGAGTAGAACTGAAGCTTTCTTT. J is TRBJ1-1 and V is TRBV6-5; 8 bases agree with TRBD1. The CDR3 covers 15 residues. The V and J ends lost 7 bases and 5 bases, in that order; junction bases with no gene match: 12. Germline lookup yields CDR1 MNHEY and CDR2 SVGAGI.

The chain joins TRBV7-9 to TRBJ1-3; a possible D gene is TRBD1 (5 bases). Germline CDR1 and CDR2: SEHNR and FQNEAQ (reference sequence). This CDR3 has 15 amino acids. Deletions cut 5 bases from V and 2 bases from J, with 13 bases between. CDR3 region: CASSPVVGPGNTIYF. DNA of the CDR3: TGTGCCAGCAGCCCAGTCGTGGGGCCTGGAAACACCATATATTTT.

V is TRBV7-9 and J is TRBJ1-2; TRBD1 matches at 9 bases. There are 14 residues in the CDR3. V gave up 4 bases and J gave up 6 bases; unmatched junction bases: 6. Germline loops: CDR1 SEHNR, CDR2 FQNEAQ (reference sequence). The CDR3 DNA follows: TGTGCCAGCAGCTCCTGGGACAGGGTTGATGGCTACACCTTC. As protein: CASSSWDRVDGYTF.

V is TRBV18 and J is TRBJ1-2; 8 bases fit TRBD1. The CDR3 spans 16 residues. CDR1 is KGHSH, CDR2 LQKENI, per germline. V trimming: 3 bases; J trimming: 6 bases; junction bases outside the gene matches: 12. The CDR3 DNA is TGTGCCAGCTCACCCCCATTGGGACAGGAGCTTCATGGCTACACCTTC. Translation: CASSPPLGQELHGYTF.

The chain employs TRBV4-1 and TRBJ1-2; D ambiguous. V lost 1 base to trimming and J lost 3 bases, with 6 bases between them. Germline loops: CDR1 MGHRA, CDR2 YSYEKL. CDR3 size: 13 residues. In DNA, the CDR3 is TGCGCCAGCAGCCAAGCGCAGGACTATGGCTACACCTTC. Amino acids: CASSQAQDYGYTF.

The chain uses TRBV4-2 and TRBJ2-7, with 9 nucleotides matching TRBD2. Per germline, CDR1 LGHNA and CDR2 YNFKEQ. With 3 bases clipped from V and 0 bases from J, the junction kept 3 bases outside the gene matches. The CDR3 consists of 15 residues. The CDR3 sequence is CASSHTAGGSYEQYF. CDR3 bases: TGTGCCAGCAGCCATACAGCGGGAGGCTCCTACGAGCAGTACTTC.

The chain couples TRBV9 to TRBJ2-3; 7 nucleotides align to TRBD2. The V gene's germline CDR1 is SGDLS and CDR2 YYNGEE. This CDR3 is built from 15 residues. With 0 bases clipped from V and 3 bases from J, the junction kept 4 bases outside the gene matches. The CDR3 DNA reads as TGTGCCAGCAGCGTAGAGGTCGGGGGGACAGATACGCAGTATTTT. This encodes CASSVEVGGTDTQYF.

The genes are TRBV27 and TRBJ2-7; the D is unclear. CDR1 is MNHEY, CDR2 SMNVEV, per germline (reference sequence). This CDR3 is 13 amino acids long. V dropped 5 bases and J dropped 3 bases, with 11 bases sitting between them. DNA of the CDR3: TGTGCCAGCAGTCCCCCCCTAGACTACGAGCAGTACTTC. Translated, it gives CASSPPLDYEQYF.

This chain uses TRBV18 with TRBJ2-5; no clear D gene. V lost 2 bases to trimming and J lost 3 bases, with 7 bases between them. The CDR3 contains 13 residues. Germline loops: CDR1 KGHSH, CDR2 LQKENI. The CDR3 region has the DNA TGTGCCAGCTCACCAACTGATGAAGAGACCCAGTACTTC. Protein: CASSPTDEETQYF.

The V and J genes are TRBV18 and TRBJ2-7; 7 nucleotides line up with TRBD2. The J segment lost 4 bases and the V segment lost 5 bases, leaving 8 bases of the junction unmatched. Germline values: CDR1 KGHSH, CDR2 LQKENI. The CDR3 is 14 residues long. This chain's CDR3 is CASSYGDYLYEQYF. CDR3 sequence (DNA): TGTGCCAGCTCATACGGGGACTACCTTTACGAGCAGTACTTC. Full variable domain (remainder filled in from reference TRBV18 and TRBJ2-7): NAGVMQNPRHLVRRRGQEARLRCSPMKGHSHVYWYRQLPEEGLKFMVYLQKENIIDESGMPKERFSAEFPKEGPSILRIQQVVRGDSAAYFCASSYGDYLYEQYFGPGTRLTVT.

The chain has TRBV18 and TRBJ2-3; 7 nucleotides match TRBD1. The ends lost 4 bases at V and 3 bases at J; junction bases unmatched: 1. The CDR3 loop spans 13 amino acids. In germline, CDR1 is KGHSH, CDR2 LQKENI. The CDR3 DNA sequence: TGTGCCAGCTCACTGGGACAGACAGATACGCAGTATTTT. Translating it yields CASSLGQTDTQYF.

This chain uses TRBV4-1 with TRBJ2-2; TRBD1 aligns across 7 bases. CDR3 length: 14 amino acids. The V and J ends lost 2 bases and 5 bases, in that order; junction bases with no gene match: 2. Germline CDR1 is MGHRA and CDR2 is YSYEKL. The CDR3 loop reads CASSQPTGTGELFF. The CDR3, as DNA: TGCGCCAGCAGCCAACCGACAGGGACCGGGGAGCTGTTTTTT.